This T cell receptor (beta chain) originates from a study of blood T cell repertoires in COVID-19. Study background: The analysed material was cDNA or gDNA that came from T cells, B-cell-depleted T cells, or PBMCs.

Clones were read by immunoSEQ multiplex PCR, and TCRdb kept only the in-frame ones, dropping some. The table lists a few hundred thousand clones, around 89% of them singletons. The source of this sequence is a woman aged 40 to 50 who had recovered from COVID-19. Sequenced sample: peripheral blood.

This CDR3 is CASSLGGTHNNEQFF. The CDR3 DNA reads as TGTGCCAGCAGCTTAGGGGGGACACACAACAATGAGCAGTTCTTC. The V call is TRBV7-2, the J call TRBJ2-1, with a possible D match to TRBD1 (6 bases). The CDR3 has 15 amino acids. Germline V gene lookup returns CDR1 SGHTA and CDR2 FQGNSA. The V end was cut by 1 base, the J end by 5 bases, with 12 bases between.